Listed here are 15 T cell receptor beta chains from one sample, sequenced in a study of blood T cells in healthy people across ages. The second PCR ran roughly 6 to 12 cycles with a sample-barcoded 5' primer and J-beta primers. A single record per CDR3 protein comes from TCRdb applying MiXCR to the 5' RACE reads. Of about 1.6 million distinct CDR3 sequences listed, approximately 32% were seen once; the top ten hold about 10%. The sample consisted of blood. These receptors all come from a woman aged 30 to 39 in good health.

The chain combines TRBV5-1 with TRBJ1-1; D is possibly TRBD1 (5 bases). Germline V gene lookup returns CDR1 SGHRS and CDR2 YFSETQ. The V gene lost 4 bases and the J gene lost 1 base, with 17 bases spanning the gap. The CDR3 totals 16 residues. CDR3 protein: CASSPYPQTANTEAFF. The CDR3 region has the DNA TGCGCCAGCAGCCCTTACCCCCAGACAGCGAACACTGAAGCTTTCTTT.

This clonotype has at least ten counts. The chain combines TRBV29-1 with TRBJ2-3; D tentatively reads TRBD1 or TRBD2 (5 bases each). The CDR3 spans 16 residues. CDR1 and CDR2 from the germline V gene are SQVTM and ANQGSEA. V was clipped by 6 bases and J by 6 bases, with 25 bases between them. The CDR3 DNA reads TGCAGCGTCACTAGAAAGGGGAAGGGCTTTTTTGATACGCAGTATTTT. This sequence encodes CSVTRKGKGFFDTQYF.

In this sample, this clonotype turned up a few times. This chain joins TRBV30 and TRBJ2-7, with a possible D match to TRBD2 (6 bases). This CDR3 comprises 19 residues. V lost 2 bases to trimming and J lost 3 bases, with 29 bases between them. Per the germline V gene, CDR1 is GTSNPN and CDR2 is SVGIG (reference sequence). Written as DNA, the CDR3 is TGTGCCTGGAGTTTTTTTTATCAATTGCCGGGGGAAAATAACTACGAGCAGTACTTC. This codes for CAWSFFYQLPGENNYEQYF. The full variable domain, its missing parts supplied by reference TRBV30 and TRBJ2-7, is SQTIHQWPATLVQPVGSPLSLECTVEGTSNPNLYWYRQAAGRGLQLLFYSVGIGQISSEVPQNLSASRPQDRQFILSSKKLLLSDSGFYLCAWSFFYQLPGENNYEQYFGPGTRLTVT.

This chain uses TRBV2 with TRBJ2-1; D is possibly TRBD2 (7 bases). Germline-derived CDR1 and CDR2 are SNHLY and FYNNEI. The CDR3 length is 15 residues. V was pared by 5 bases and J by 4 bases, with 15 bases between. As DNA, the CDR3 is TGTGCCAGCAGTTTCTCAGGGGAGGGGTACAATGAGCAGTTCTTC. Amino acids: CASSFSGEGYNEQFF.

V usage is TRBV5-1 and J usage is TRBJ2-7; 13 bases match TRBD2. There are 21 residues in the CDR3. Unmatched junction bases numbered 19, after V lost 4 bases and J lost 0 bases. Germline V gene data show CDR1 as SGHRS and CDR2 as YFSETQ. This CDR3 reads CASSPGRRLAGGLSSSYEQYF. The CDR3, as DNA: TGCGCCAGCAGCCCCGGACGAAGACTAGCGGGGGGCCTTTCTAGCTCCTACGAGCAGTACTTC.

The genes are TRBV3-1 and TRBJ2-1, with unresolved D. The CDR3 is 12 amino acids. Trimming removed 0 bases from V and 11 bases from J, with 8 bases in between. Germline values: CDR1 LGHDT, CDR2 YNNKEL (reference sequence). The CDR3 nucleotides are TGTGCCAGCAGCCAAGATCAGACCCAGCAGTTCTTC. Its translation is CASSQDQTQQFF.

The genes are TRBV7-2 and TRBJ1-3, with no clear D. The CDR3 runs 16 residues. Trimming left V 3 bases short and J 0 bases short, with 12 bases between. Germline assignment: CDR1 SGHTA and CDR2 FQGNSA. CDR3 coding DNA: TGTGCCAGCAGCTTGGCAGGCTCCGTCTCTGGAAACACCATATATTTT. As protein: CASSLAGSVSGNTIYF. The full variable domain, with the rest looked up from reference TRBV7-2 and TRBJ1-3, is GAGVSQSPSNKVTEKGKDVELRCDPISGHTALYWYRQSLGQGLEFLIYFQGNSAPDKSGLPSDRFSAERTGGSVSTLTIQRTQQEDSAVYLCASSLAGSVSGNTIYFGEGSWLTVV.

This chain connects TRBV10-3 to TRBJ1-5; 8 nucleotides agree with TRBD1. The germline V gene encodes CDR1 ENHRY and CDR2 SYGVKD. This CDR3 comprises 15 residues. Losses at the gene ends were 3 bases for V and 1 base for J; bases not matched to a gene: 2. The CDR3: CAISEYRGSNQPQHF. CDR3 DNA: TGTGCCATCAGTGAATACAGGGGGAGCAATCAGCCCCAGCATTTT.

The genes are TRBV24-1 and TRBJ2-1; the D is unclear. The germline gives CDR1 KGHDR, CDR2 SFDVKD. CDR3 size: 14 residues. V was trimmed by 7 bases and J by 2 bases, leaving 11 bases between them. CDR3 amino acids: CATSRLGPYNEQFF. The CDR3 coding sequence is TGTGCCACCAGCCGGTTGGGTCCCTACAATGAGCAGTTCTTC.

This clonotype appeared a few times. The chain has TRBV5-1 and TRBJ2-7; D call uncertain. The V end lost 4 bases, the J end lost 2 bases, and 19 bases lay between the germline ends. The CDR3 totals 16 residues. Germline values: CDR1 SGHRS, CDR2 YFSETQ. The CDR3 DNA sequence: TGCGCCAGCAGCCCAATCTTAGGTTTGAAGACCTACGAGCAGTACTTC. Encoded protein: CASSPILGLKTYEQYF.

This clonotype has just a few counts. This chain joins TRBV21-1 and TRBJ2-7; the table's D gene call, TRBD1, was not cross checked with the DNA. TRBV21-1 counts as a pseudogene. The CDR3 covers 14 residues. The CDR3 protein is CAGSLRDSSYEQYF. CDR3 DNA: TGTGCCGGCAGCCTCCGGGACAGCTCCTACGAGCAGTACTTC.

This chain connects TRBV4-1 to TRBJ1-2; D call uncertain. Germline lookup yields CDR1 MGHRA and CDR2 YSYEKL. Trimming left V 1 base short and J 3 bases short, with 9 bases between. CDR3 length: 14 residues. Here the CDR3 reads CASSQVGRDYGYTF. CDR3 coding DNA: TGCGCCAGCAGCCAAGTGGGGAGGGACTATGGCTACACCTTC.

The gene calls are TRBV20-1 and TRBJ1-5, with 8 bases aligning to TRBD1. The trim removed 3 bases at V and 2 bases at J, leaving 6 bases unmatched. The CDR3 covers 15 residues. Germline V gene data show CDR1 as DFQATT and CDR2 as SNEGSKA (reference sequence). The CDR3 DNA reads as TGCAGTGCTAGCAGGGGGCGCAGGGGCAATCAGCCCCAGCATTTT. Its protein is CSASRGRRGNQPQHF.

J is TRBJ2-7 and V is TRBV18; D is possibly TRBD1 or TRBD2 (5 bases each). V gave up 3 bases and J gave up 4 bases, with 19 bases separating them. Germline CDR1 and CDR2: KGHSH and LQKENI. The CDR3 spans 16 residues. The CDR3 sequence is CASSPQAAGSPYEQYF. DNA of the CDR3: TGTGCCAGCTCACCTCAGGCGGCAGGGAGCCCTTACGAGCAGTACTTC.

The chain couples TRBV20-1 to TRBJ2-7; D unresolved. V lost 2 bases, J lost 3 bases, and 5 bases lay in between. The CDR3 runs to 11 residues. The V gene's germline CDR1 is DFQATT and CDR2 SNEGSKA (reference sequence). The CDR3 loop reads CSARPYYEQYF. The CDR3 DNA reads TGCAGTGCTAGACCGTACTACGAGCAGTACTTC.